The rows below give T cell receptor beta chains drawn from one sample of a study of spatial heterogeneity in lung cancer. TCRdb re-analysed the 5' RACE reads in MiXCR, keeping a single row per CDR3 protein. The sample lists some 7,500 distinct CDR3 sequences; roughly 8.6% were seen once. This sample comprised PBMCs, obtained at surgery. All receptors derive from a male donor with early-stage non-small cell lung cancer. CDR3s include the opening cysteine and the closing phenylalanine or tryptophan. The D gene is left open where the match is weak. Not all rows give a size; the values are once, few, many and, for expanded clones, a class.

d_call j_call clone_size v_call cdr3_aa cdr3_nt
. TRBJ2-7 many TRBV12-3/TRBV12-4 CASSLRAGNSYEQYF TGTGCCAGCAGTTTACGGGCAGGCAACTCCTACGAGCAGTACTTC
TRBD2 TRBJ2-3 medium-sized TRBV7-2 CASSPAHWGGSTDTQYF TGTGCCAGCAGCCCCGCCCACTGGGGGGGGAGCACAGATACGCAGTATTTT
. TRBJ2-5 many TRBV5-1 CASKIGMSIPSGQETQYF TGCGCCAGCAAAATTGGGATGTCCATCCCCAGCGGACAAGAGACCCAGTACTTC
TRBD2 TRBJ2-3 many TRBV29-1 CSVDRGDGDTQYF TGCAGCGTTGACCGGGGGGATGGAGATACGCAGTATTTT
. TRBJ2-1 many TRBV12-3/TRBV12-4 CASSLARVMNNEQFF TGTGCCAGCAGTTTAGCGCGGGTTATGAACAATGAGCAGTTCTTC
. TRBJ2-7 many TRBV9 CASSAGEALYEQYF TGTGCCAGCAGCGCCGGGGAGGCCCTCTACGAGCAGTACTTC
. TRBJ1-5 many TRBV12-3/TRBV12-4 CASSPGLGVQPQHF TGTGCCAGCAGTCCGGGACTCGGGGTCCAGCCCCAGCATTTT
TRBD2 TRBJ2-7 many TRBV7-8 CASSFRLAGYEQYF TGTGCCAGCAGCTTTCGTCTAGCGGGTTACGAGCAGTACTTC
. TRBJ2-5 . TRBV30 CAWSTPETQYF TGTGCCTGGAGTACCCCTGAGACCCAGTACTTC
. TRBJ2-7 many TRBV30 CAWSRMSGDEQYF TGTGCCTGGAGCCGTATGTCTGGAGACGAGCAGTACTTC
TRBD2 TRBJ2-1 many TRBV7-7 CASSPGTSGGNEQFF TGTGCTAGCAGCCCCGGGACTAGCGGTGGGAATGAGCAGTTCTTC
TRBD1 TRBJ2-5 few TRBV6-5 CASSQDRGPGETQYF TGTGCCAGCAGTCAGGACAGGGGGCCGGGCGAGACCCAGTACTTC
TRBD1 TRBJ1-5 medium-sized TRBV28 CASSTDRVGQQPQHF TGTGCCAGCAGTACGGACAGGGTTGGTCAGCAGCCCCAGCATTTT
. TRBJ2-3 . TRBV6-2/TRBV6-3 CASSPDTFTDTQYF TGTGCCAGCAGCCCGGACACCTTCACAGATACGCAGTATTTT
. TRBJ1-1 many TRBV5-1 CASSLLTDTEAFF TGCGCCAGCAGCTTGCTCACGGACACTGAAGCTTTCTTT
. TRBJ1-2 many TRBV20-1 CSARDEVQANYGYTF TGCAGTGCTAGAGATGAGGTGCAAGCCAACTATGGCTACACCTTC
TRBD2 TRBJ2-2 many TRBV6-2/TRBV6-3 CASRTSGRLTGELFF TGTGCCAGTAGGACTAGCGGGAGACTTACCGGGGAGCTGTTTTTT
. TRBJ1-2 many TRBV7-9 CASSLGQQVGYTF TGTGCCAGCAGCCTAGGACAGCAGGTCGGCTACACCTTC
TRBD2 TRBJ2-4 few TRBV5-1 CASSLDQVGSGRAEAPAKNIQYF TGCGCCAGCAGCTTGGATCAAGTGGGTAGCGGGAGGGCTGAGGCTCCGGCCAAAAACATTCAGTACTTC
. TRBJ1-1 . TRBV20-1 CSAAHPGSVVALNTEAFF TGCAGTGCTGCCCACCCTGGGTCCGTAGTCGCACTGAACACTGAAGCTTTCTTT
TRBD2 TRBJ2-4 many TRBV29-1 CSVVGAGGKNIQYF TGCAGCGTTGTGGGTGCGGGAGGCAAAAACATTCAGTACTTC
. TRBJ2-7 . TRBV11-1 CASSPRAYEQYF TGTGCCAGCAGCCCTAGAGCCTACGAGCAGTACTTC
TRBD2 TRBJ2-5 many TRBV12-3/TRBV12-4 CASSFRPFLPGGETQYF TGTGCCAGCAGTTTCCGCCCATTCCTCCCGGGGGGGGAGACCCAGTACTTC
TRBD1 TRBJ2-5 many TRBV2 CASSDDRGSRKTQYF TGTGCCAGCAGTGACGACAGGGGGTCTCGAAAGACCCAGTACTTC
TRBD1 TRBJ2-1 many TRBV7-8 CASSLARDRAYNEQFF TGTGCCAGCAGCTTAGCCCGGGACAGGGCCTACAATGAGCAGTTCTTC
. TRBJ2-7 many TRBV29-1 CSVAVTDPPYEQYF TGCAGCGTTGCGGTGACAGACCCACCCTACGAGCAGTACTTC
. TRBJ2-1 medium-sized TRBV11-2 CASSPKMKAASYNEQFF TGTGCCAGCAGCCCAAAGATGAAGGCGGCCTCCTACAATGAGCAGTTCTTC
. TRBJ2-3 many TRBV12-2 CASRLLVGRTDTQYF TGTGCAAGTCGCTTATTAGTCGGACGCACAGATACGCAGTATTTT
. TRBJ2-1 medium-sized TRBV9 CASSFAAAYSVNEQFF TGTGCCAGCAGCTTTGCTGCAGCCTATTCCGTCAATGAGCAGTTCTTC
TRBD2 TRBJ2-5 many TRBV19 CASRSSGETQYF TGTGCCAGTAGATCTAGCGGAGAGACCCAGTACTTC
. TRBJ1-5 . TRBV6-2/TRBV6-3 CASSAPNTPYNQPQHF TGTGCCAGCAGCGCCCCGAACACCCCTTACAATCAGCCCCAGCATTTT
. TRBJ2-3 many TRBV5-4 CASSLADTQYF TGTGCCAGCAGCCTCGCCGATACGCAGTATTTT
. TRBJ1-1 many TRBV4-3 CASSQVGKNTEAFF TGCGCCAGCAGCCAAGTTGGGAAGAACACTGAAGCTTTCTTT
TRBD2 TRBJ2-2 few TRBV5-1 CASSTGLAGLNTGELFF TGCGCCAGCAGCACGGGACTAGCGGGGCTGAACACCGGGGAGCTGTTTTTT
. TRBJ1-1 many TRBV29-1 CSVDVGFTEAFF TGCAGCGTTGATGTGGGGTTCACTGAAGCTTTCTTT
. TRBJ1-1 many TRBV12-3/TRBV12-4 CASTPGPPDPLAFF TGTGCCAGCACCCCGGGTCCCCCAGATCCTTTGGCTTTCTTT
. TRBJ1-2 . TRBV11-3 CASSLAAGQVVGYTF TGTGCCAGCAGCTTAGCGGCGGGACAAGTAGTTGGCTACACCTTC
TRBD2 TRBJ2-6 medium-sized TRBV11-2 CASSARLAGGPSGANVLTF TGTGCCAGCAGCGCAAGACTAGCGGGAGGGCCGTCTGGGGCCAACGTCCTGACTTTC
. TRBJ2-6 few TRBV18 CASSILLSGANVLTF TGTGCCAGCTCTATTCTCCTCTCTGGGGCCAACGTCCTGACTTTC
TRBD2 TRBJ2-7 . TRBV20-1 CSARLLAGAANEQYF TGCAGTGCTAGACTACTAGCGGGGGCCGCCAACGAGCAGTACTTC
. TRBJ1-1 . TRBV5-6 CASNLYGTTIFEAFF TGTGCCAGCAACCTATACGGTACTACTATCTTTGAAGCTTTCTTT
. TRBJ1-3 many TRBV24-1 CATSDGLAGSSGNTIYF TGTGCCACCAGTGACGGACTCGCCGGGAGCTCTGGAAACACCATATATTTT
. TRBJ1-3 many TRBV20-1 CSARQTANSGNTIYF TGCAGTGCTAGACAGACAGCTAACTCTGGAAACACCATATATTTT
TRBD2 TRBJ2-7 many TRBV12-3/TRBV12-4 CASSPGTTQQYF TGTGCCAGCAGTCCTGGGACTACCCAGCAGTACTTC
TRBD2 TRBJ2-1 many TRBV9 CASSAGTSVDSYNEQFF TGTGCCAGCAGCGCTGGGACTAGCGTCGACTCCTACAATGAGCAGTTCTTC
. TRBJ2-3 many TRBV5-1 CASSLSGVGTDTQYF TGCGCCAGCAGCTTGTCAGGGGTTGGGACAGATACGCAGTATTTT
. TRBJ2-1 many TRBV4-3 CASSQDAGTGDEQFF TGCGCCAGCAGCCAAGACGCCGGAACCGGCGATGAGCAGTTCTTC
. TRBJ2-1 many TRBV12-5 CASGLYTSPHEQFF TGTGCTAGTGGTTTGTATACTAGCCCTCATGAGCAGTTCTTC
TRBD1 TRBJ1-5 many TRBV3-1 CASSQGTGGNQPQHF TGTGCCAGCAGCCAAGGGACAGGGGGAAATCAGCCCCAGCATTTT
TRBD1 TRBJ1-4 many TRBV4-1 CASSQSPGQANEKLFF TGCGCCAGCAGCCAATCCCCGGGACAGGCTAATGAAAAACTGTTTTTT
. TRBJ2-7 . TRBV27 CASSLSTGTSYEQYF TGTGCCAGCAGTTTATCGACGGGGACCTCCTACGAGCAGTACTTC
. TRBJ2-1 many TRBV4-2 CASSQGVSSYNEQFF TGTGCCAGCAGCCAGGGGGTGAGCTCCTACAATGAGCAGTTCTTC
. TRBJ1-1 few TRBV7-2 CASSLWQANTEAFF TGTGCCAGCAGCTTATGGCAGGCTAACACTGAAGCTTTCTTT
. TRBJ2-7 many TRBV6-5 CASSYSPRTYEQYF TGTGCCAGCAGTTACTCCCCCAGGACCTACGAGCAGTACTTC
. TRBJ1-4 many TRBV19 CASSGPRGEKLFF TGTGCCAGTAGCGGACCCCGAGGAGAAAAACTGTTTTTT